This T cell receptor (beta chain) came from a study of CD8+ T cells in alopecia areata. Treatment specified: oral pan-JAK inhibitor, 5-10 mg twice daily. The V gene's germline CDR1 is SGHRS and CDR2 YFSETQ. V shed 3 bases, J shed 4 bases, and the junction held 12 bases outside the gene matches. The CDR3 consists of 19 residues. cDNA prepared by RNA extraction and subsequent reverse transcription served as the template for sequencing. Sequencing used immunoSEQ multiplex PCR; TCRdb keeps in-frame clones, though not all of them. The sample gives around 270,000 clones, roughly 60% of which show up once; approximately 1.8% is in the top ten. This clone has more than one count but fewer than ten.

The sequencing here drew on CD4+ T cells sorted from blood, taken at week 24, from a patient treated with tofacitinib. This chain links TRBV5-1 with TRBJ2-5; TRBD2 matches 16 bases. This TCR was sampled from a human donor with alopecia areata. This CDR3 is CASSSGTSGGASTLETQYF. The CDR3 region has the DNA TGCGCCAGCAGCTCCGGGACTAGCGGGGGGGCCAGTACCCTAGAGACCCAGTACTTC. The full variable domain, rest sourced from reference TRBV5-1 and TRBJ2-5, is KAGVTQTPRYLIKTRGQQVTLSCSPISGHRSVSWYQQTPGQGLQFLFEYFSETQRNKGNFPGRFSGRQFSNSRSEMNVSTLELGDSALYLCASSSGTSGGASTLETQYFGPGTRLLVL.